This entry lists 28 T cell receptor beta chains sequenced from one sample in a study of shared clonotypes between healthy human individuals. Sequencing used immunoSEQ multiplex PCR; TCRdb keeps in-frame clones, though not all of them. The sample records about 2,100,000 clones, approximately 94% being singletons. Terminally differentiated effector memory CD45RA+ cells were excluded by CCR7 positive selection of CD45RO-negative cells. The sequenced sample consisted of naive CD8+ T cells from PBMCs. These receptors were taken from a man aged 18 to 35 in good health. Some clones in this sample may be carry-over from other donors' samples.

CDR3 loop: CASSPIRDRENTEAFF. CDR3 in DNA: TGTGCCAGCAGTCCTATCCGGGACAGGGAGAACACTGAAGCTTTCTTT. The chain employs TRBV7-8 and TRBJ1-1; 9 positions agree with TRBD1. This CDR3 has 16 amino acids. The germline V gene encodes CDR1 SGHVS and CDR2 FQNEAQ. The V gene end was trimmed by 6 bases and the J gene end by 1 base; junction bases not matched to a gene: 9.

The chain uses TRBV7-2 and TRBJ2-2; 10 bases are a match to TRBD2. This CDR3 has 19 amino acids. V dropped 0 bases and J dropped 0; count of bases not matched to a gene: 7. Germline assignment: CDR1 SGHTA and CDR2 FQGNSA. The CDR3 loop is CASSLAPRLAGTNTGELFF. In DNA form, the CDR3 reads TGTGCCAGCAGCTTAGCCCCTCGACTAGCGGGTACGAACACCGGGGAGCTGTTTTTT.

V is TRBV23-1 and J is TRBJ2-1; D unclear. TRBV23-1 is an ORF; its function is uncertain. With 2 bases removed from V and 8 bases from J, the gap between germline ends came to 13 bases. The CDR3 has 14 residues. This CDR3 reads CASSQLSGIYEQFF. As DNA, the CDR3 is TGCGCCAGCAGTCAACTGTCAGGTATCTATGAGCAGTTCTTC.

The chain uses TRBV19 and TRBJ2-1; TRBD1 matches at 7 bases. The germline V gene encodes CDR1 LNHDA and CDR2 SQIVND (reference sequence). CDR3 length: 14 residues. The J segment lost 6 bases and the V segment lost 7 bases, leaving 9 bases of the junction unmatched. The CDR3 nucleotides read TGTGCCAGTAACTTAGGGGGCGGAACCAATGAGCAGTTCTTC. Protein product: CASNLGGGTNEQFF.

This clone came up once. The V and J genes are TRBV4-1 and TRBJ1-3; maybe TRBD1 (5 bases). Germline-derived CDR1 and CDR2 are MGHRA and YSYEKL. V shed 0 bases and J shed 2 bases, with 17 bases lying between them. The length of the CDR3 is 18 residues. CDR3 protein: CASSQDPLGAVTGNTIYF. CDR3 coding DNA: TGCGCCAGCAGCCAAGATCCCCTAGGGGCAGTTACTGGAAACACCATATATTTT.

The genes are TRBV14 and TRBJ2-7; no clear D. The germline gives CDR1 SGHDN, CDR2 FVKESK. The length of the CDR3 is 15 residues. The V gene lost 1 base and the J gene lost 0 bases, with 10 bases spanning the gap. The CDR3 region is CASSQVTATSYEQYF. CDR3 coding DNA: TGTGCCAGCAGCCAAGTCACAGCGACCTCCTACGAGCAGTACTTC. Variable domain in full (rest from reference TRBV14 and TRBJ2-7): EAGVTQFPSHSVIEKGQTVTLRCDPISGHDNLYWYRRVMGKEIKFLLHFVKESKQDESGMPNNRFLAERTGGTYSTLKVQPAELEDSGVYFCASSQVTATSYEQYFGPGTRLTVT.

The V and J genes are TRBV6-1 and TRBJ1-4; possibly TRBD1 for D (5 bases). The CDR3 runs 15 residues. V was pared by 5 bases and J by 3 bases, with 13 bases between. Germline CDR1 and CDR2: MNHNS and SASEGT. The CDR3, as DNA: TGTGCCAGCAGTCCTCGACAGAACGCTAATGAAAAACTGTTTTTT. Amino acids: CASSPRQNANEKLFF.

The chain is built from TRBV7-9 and TRBJ2-5; D may be TRBD1 or TRBD2 (5 bases each). The V and J ends lost 8 bases and 4 bases respectively, with 20 bases between them. Germline V gene sequence: CDR1 SEHNR, CDR2 FQNEAQ (reference sequence). This CDR3 has 15 residues. The CDR3 is CASGTWTSQGETQYF. For the CDR3, the DNA is TGTGCCAGCGGGACCTGGACATCCCAGGGAGAGACCCAGTACTTC.

This clone came up a few times. Different DNA sequences within this sample yield the same CDR3. This sequence joins TRBV27 and TRBJ2-7; the D gene is possibly TRBD1 (6 bases). Between the trimmed V and J ends, which lost 5 bases and 4 bases, there was a span of 12 bases. Germline CDR1 is MNHEY and CDR2 is SMNVEV (reference sequence). The CDR3 sequence is 13 residues long. The CDR3: CASSLRGPYEQYF. As DNA, the CDR3 is TGTGCCAGCAGTCTCAGGGGACCGTACGAGCAGTACTTC.

The chain employs TRBV28 and TRBJ1-3, with D possibly being TRBD1 (5 bases). The V end was cut by 4 bases, the J end by 2 bases, with 6 bases between. This CDR3 has 13 amino acids. Germline-derived CDR1 and CDR2 are MDHEN and SYDVKM. CDR3 loop: CASSWTTGNTIYF. The CDR3 DNA sequence: TGTGCCAGCAGTTGGACAACTGGAAACACCATATATTTT.

CDR3 loop: CASSEGRTLRYEQYF. DNA for the CDR3: TGTGCCAGCAGTGAAGGACGGACCCTCCGCTACGAGCAGTACTTC. The chain has TRBV2 and TRBJ2-7; D gene uncertain. From germline, CDR1 is SNHLY and CDR2 FYNNEI. V lost 1 base, J lost 3 bases, and 13 bases lay in between. The CDR3 is made up of 15 amino acids.

This clone turned up a few times. V gene TRBV27 combines with J gene TRBJ2-5; 8 nucleotides agree with TRBD1. V lost 5 bases to trimming and J lost 5 bases; unmatched junction nucleotides: 7. Germline values: CDR1 MNHEY, CDR2 SMNVEV (reference sequence). This CDR3 has 14 amino acids. The CDR3 DNA reads as TGTGCCAGCAGTATCAGGGGGCGTTGGGAGACCCAGTACTTC. It codes for CASSIRGRWETQYF.

This sequence joins TRBV9 and TRBJ2-1; TRBD2 aligns across 7 bases. The CDR3 extends over 12 amino acids. With V trimmed by 5 bases and J by 10 bases, 6 bases remained unmatched. Germline loops: CDR1 SGDLS, CDR2 YYNGEE. The CDR3: CASSDPSGEQFF. The CDR3 DNA sequence: TGTGCCAGCAGTGACCCTAGCGGAGAGCAGTTCTTC.

V and J are TRBV28 and TRBJ2-7; D perhaps matches TRBD1 (6 bases). Trimming cost V 3 bases and J 6 bases, with 12 bases left between them. Per germline, CDR1 MDHEN and CDR2 SYDVKM. The CDR3 totals 13 residues. This CDR3 is CASSLVGAVEQYF. The CDR3 DNA reads TGTGCCAGCAGTTTGGTGGGGGCGGTCGAGCAGTACTTC. Based on the CDR3 plus reference TRBV28 and TRBJ2-7, the full variable domain is DVKVTQSSRYLVKRTGEKVFLECVQDMDHENMFWYRQDPGLGLRLIYFSYDVKMKEKGDIPEGYSVSREKKERFSLILESASTNQTSMYLCASSLVGAVEQYFGPGTRLTVT.

The chain uses TRBV9 and TRBJ1-5, with TRBD1 as a possible D gene (6 bases). The CDR3 has 13 residues. Germline V gene lookup returns CDR1 SGDLS and CDR2 YYNGEE. Trimming removed 7 bases at V and 2 bases at J, with 10 bases between. The CDR3 sequence is CASGRGGNQPQHF. The CDR3 region has the DNA TGTGCCAGCGGCAGGGGTGGCAATCAGCCCCAGCATTTT. Based on the CDR3 plus reference TRBV9 and TRBJ1-5, the full variable domain is DSGVTQTPKHLITATGQRVTLRCSPRSGDLSVYWYQQSLDQGLQFLIQYYNGEERAKGNILERFSAQQFPDLHSELNLSSLELGDSALYFCASGRGGNQPQHFGDGTRLSIL.

This chain uses TRBV5-4 with TRBJ2-3, with D perhaps matching TRBD1 (6 bases). Trimming removed 4 bases from V and 9 bases from J, with 9 bases in between. The CDR3 is 11 amino acids. The germline gives CDR1 SGHNT, CDR2 YYREEE (reference sequence). In nucleotides, the CDR3 is TGTGCCAGCAGCCAGGACAGAACGCAGTATTTT. This encodes CASSQDRTQYF.

The genes are TRBV27 and TRBJ2-2; unclear D gene. This CDR3 is built from 13 residues. Deletions cut 3 bases from V and 3 bases from J, with 5 bases between. Germline CDR1 is MNHEY and CDR2 is SMNVEV (reference sequence). The CDR3 spells CASSFMDTGELFF. CDR3 coding DNA: TGTGCCAGCAGTTTCATGGACACCGGGGAGCTGTTTTTT.

V is TRBV9 and J is TRBJ1-1, with D perhaps matching TRBD1 (5 bases). Germline V lookup: CDR1 SGDLS, CDR2 YYNGEE. This CDR3 is built from 15 residues. V was clipped by 0 bases and J by 1 base, with 10 bases between them. The CDR3 DNA sequence: TGTGCCAGCAGCGTAGCTGGCGGGGCGAACACTGAAGCTTTCTTT. Its translation is CASSVAGGANTEAFF. The variable domain in full, completed from reference TRBV9 and TRBJ1-1, reads DSGVTQTPKHLITATGQRVTLRCSPRSGDLSVYWYQQSLDQGLQFLIQYYNGEERAKGNILERFSAQQFPDLHSELNLSSLELGDSALYFCASSVAGGANTEAFFGQGTRLTVV.

This sequence joins TRBV11-2 and TRBJ1-1; D call uncertain. This CDR3 has 17 amino acids. From germline, CDR1 is SGHAT and CDR2 FQNNGV. V lost 0 bases and J 5 bases, leaving 19 bases between the germline ends. Written as DNA, the CDR3 is TGTGCCAGCAGCTTAGATCGCAGGACGTTGGTGGGGACTGAAGCTTTCTTT. This sequence encodes CASSLDRRTLVGTEAFF.

This clone has a single count. The gene calls are TRBV28 and TRBJ2-1; a possible D gene is TRBD2 (5 bases). V dropped 2 bases and J dropped 0 bases, with 8 bases sitting between them. Germline values: CDR1 MDHEN, CDR2 SYDVKM. There are 15 residues in the CDR3. CDR3 region: CASSLEGDSYNEQFF. The CDR3 DNA reads as TGTGCCAGCAGTTTAGAGGGAGACTCCTACAATGAGCAGTTCTTC. Together with reference TRBV28 and TRBJ2-1, the CDR3 gives the full variable domain: DVKVTQSSRYLVKRTGEKVFLECVQDMDHENMFWYRQDPGLGLRLIYFSYDVKMKEKGDIPEGYSVSREKKERFSLILESASTNQTSMYLCASSLEGDSYNEQFFGPGTRLTVL.

The table lists this clone with a count of one. V usage is TRBV11-3 and J usage is TRBJ1-1; maybe TRBD1 (5 bases). CDR3 length: 14 amino acids. Germline V gene data show CDR1 as SGHNT and CDR2 as YENEEA. V shed 1 base and J shed 4 bases, with 10 bases lying between them. In DNA form, the CDR3 reads TGTGCCAGCAGCTTAGGGGGGGAATCCACTGAAGCTTTCTTT. It encodes CASSLGGESTEAFF.

This clone was observed once. Other DNA sequences in this sample translate to the same CDR3. V is TRBV29-1 and J is TRBJ2-1; no definite D call. Looked up from germline, CDR1 is SQVTM and CDR2 is ANQGSEA. The CDR3 is 12 amino acids. Deletions cut 2 bases from V and 6 bases from J, with 8 bases between. Written as DNA, the CDR3 is TGCAGCGTTGAACGGGCGCTCAATGAGCAGTTCTTC. It yields the protein CSVERALNEQFF.

The chain employs TRBV28 and TRBJ1-1, with TRBD1 as a possible D gene (5 bases). Trimming cost V 6 bases and J 6 bases, with 17 bases left between them. Germline V gene lookup returns CDR1 MDHEN and CDR2 SYDVKM. The CDR3 extends over 14 amino acids. CDR3 bases: TGTGCCAGCAGCCCCACCCCCCGGGGCCCTGAAGCTTTCTTT. The encoded protein is CASSPTPRGPEAFF.

The chain links TRBV4-3 to TRBJ2-7, with TRBD2 matching 9 bases. The J segment lost 4 bases and the V segment lost 0 bases, leaving 7 bases of the junction unmatched. CDR1 is LGHNA, CDR2 YSLEER, per germline. The CDR3 length is 16 residues. This CDR3 is CASSQDPGLARYEQYF. In nucleotides, the CDR3 is TGCGCCAGCAGCCAAGATCCGGGACTAGCTAGATACGAGCAGTACTTC.

The chain has TRBV9 and TRBJ2-3; no clear D gene. Between the trimmed V and J ends, which lost 6 bases and 3 bases, there was a span of 14 bases. This CDR3 is 14 amino acids long. CDR1 is SGDLS, CDR2 YYNGEE, per germline. The CDR3 protein is CASTVQLETDTQYF. CDR3 coding DNA: TGTGCCAGCACCGTCCAGCTAGAGACAGATACGCAGTATTTT.

The gene calls are TRBV13 and TRBJ2-1; D gene unclear. With 1 base removed from V and 2 bases from J, the gap between germline ends came to 6 bases. There are 14 residues in the CDR3. CDR1 and CDR2 from the germline V gene are PRHDT and FYEKMQ (reference sequence). The chain's CDR3 is CASSLVGTYNEQFF. CDR3 DNA: TGTGCCAGCAGCTTAGTGGGTACCTACAATGAGCAGTTCTTC.

The chain employs TRBV27 and TRBJ2-3; D possibly uses TRBD1 or TRBD2 (5 bases each). The germline V gene has CDR1 MNHEY and CDR2 SMNVEV (reference sequence). V was shortened by 2 bases and J by 5 bases, with 14 bases between the two germline ends. The CDR3 covers 15 residues. CDR3 sequence: CASSLQGPSLDTQYF. The DNA for the CDR3 is TGTGCCAGCAGTTTACAGGGACCCAGTTTAGATACGCAGTATTTT.

In regard to this clone: This sample includes further DNA sequences coding for the same CDR3. The chain links TRBV9 to TRBJ2-5, with 7 bases lining up with TRBD2. Germline CDR1 and CDR2: SGDLS and YYNGEE. The CDR3 totals 14 residues. V was clipped by 4 bases and J by 3 bases; unmatched bases: 6. The CDR3 DNA sequence: TGTGCCAGCAGCCCCGCGGGACTAAAAGAGACCCAGTACTTC. Its translation is CASSPAGLKETQYF.